This T cell receptor beta chain was captured in a study of patients and donors after allogeneic stem cell transplantation. TCRdb re-derived calls from the RT-PCR reads in MiXCR, one entry per CDR3 protein. Among some 200,000 distinct CDR3 sequences listed, around two fifths were seen once. Germline assignment: CDR1 SQVTM and CDR2 ANQGSEA. V was trimmed by 3 bases and J by 2 bases, leaving 13 bases between them. The CDR3 consists of 14 residues. This sequence was found in a human donor who was either an allogeneic HSCT recipient or a stem cell or donor lymphocyte infusion donor (not recorded which). It is not recorded whose cells these are; they may come from a transplant donor. The chain uses TRBV29-1 and TRBJ1-1; D might be TRBD1 (5 bases). The sample consisted of blood, either unsorted or a sorted T cell fraction (not recorded which). CDR3 nucleotide sequence: TGCAGCGTTGACCGGGGGGTTTATAACACTGAAGCTTTCTTT. Its protein is CSVDRGVYNTEAFF.